The source of this TCR beta chain is a study of cytomegalovirus exposure and HLA in healthy donors. Looking at the study overall: It was reported in a later analysis that the same platform had been used for the 110 or so validation repertoires as for the roughly 670 first-cohort repertoires.

Method: immunoSEQ multiplex PCR; TCRdb's copy keeps in-frame clones and lacks some. This sample carries approximately 98,000 clones, approximately 85% of them seen once, and the ten largest clones take 3% to 3.5%. These donors were members of the approximately 110-subject validation cohort, a group separate from the roughly 670-subject first cohort. The CDR3 totals 14 residues. The V gene lost 4 bases and the J gene lost 1 base, with 7 bases spanning the gap. Germline CDR1 and CDR2: MNHEY and SMNVEV (reference sequence). Points from the study as a whole: First-cohort TCR clusters were later found to tend to co-occur in the approximately 120 validation repertoires. The study listed 150 to 200 cytomegalovirus-associated TCR beta chains.

This clone was found once. Its target is unknown. V is TRBV27 and J is TRBJ2-2; no clear D. Sequenced input: PBMCs. This sequence originates from a woman in her late teens or twenties in good health and CMV-seronegative. The CDR3 coding sequence is TGTGCCAGCAGTTACTACAAGAACACCGGGGAGCTGTTTTTT. Its translation: CASSYYKNTGELFF.